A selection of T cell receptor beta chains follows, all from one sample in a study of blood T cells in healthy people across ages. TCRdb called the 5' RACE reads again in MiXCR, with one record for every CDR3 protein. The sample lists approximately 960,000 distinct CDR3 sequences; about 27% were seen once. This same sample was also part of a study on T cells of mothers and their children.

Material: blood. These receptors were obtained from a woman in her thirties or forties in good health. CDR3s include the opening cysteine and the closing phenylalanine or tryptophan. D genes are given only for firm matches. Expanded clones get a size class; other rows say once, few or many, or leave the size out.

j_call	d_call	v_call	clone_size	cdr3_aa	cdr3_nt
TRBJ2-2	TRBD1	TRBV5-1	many	CASSRVGQGTGELFF	TGCGCCAGCAGTCGGGTCGGACAGGGCACCGGGGAGCTGTTTTTT
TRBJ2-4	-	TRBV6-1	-	CASSEIGGLNIQYF	TGTGCCAGCAGTGAAATAGGCGGCCTAAACATTCAGTACTTC
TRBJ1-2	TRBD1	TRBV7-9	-	CASSLIETGGGYTF	TGTGCCAGCAGCTTAATAGAAACAGGGGGTGGCTACACCTTC
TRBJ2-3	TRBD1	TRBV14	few	CAKKTGRCLDTQYF	TGTGCCAAGAAGACAGGGCGCTGTCTGGATACGCAGTATTTT
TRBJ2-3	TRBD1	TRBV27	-	CASSPRQGMADTQYF	TGTGCCAGCAGTCCCAGACAGGGGATGGCAGATACGCAGTATTTT
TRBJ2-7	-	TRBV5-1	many	CASSQNQQGTGPPRRYF	TGCGCCAGCAGCCAGAACCAGCAAGGAACAGGCCCCCCACGACGGTACTTC
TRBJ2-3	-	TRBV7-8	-	CASSYSSAGSDTQYF	TGTGCCAGCAGCTATTCTAGCGCAGGGTCAGATACGCAGTATTTT
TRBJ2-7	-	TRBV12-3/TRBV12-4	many	CASSFGGGDEQYF	TGTGCCAGCAGTTTCGGAGGTGGCGACGAGCAGTACTTC
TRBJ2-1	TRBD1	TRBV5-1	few	CASSFQGQGNNEQFF	TGCGCCAGCAGTTTTCAGGGACAGGGGAACAATGAGCAGTTCTTC
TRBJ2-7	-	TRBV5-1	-	CASSLVPDRPYEQYF	TGCGCCAGCAGCTTGGTACCGGACCGACCCTACGAGCAGTACTTC
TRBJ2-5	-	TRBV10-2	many	CASSHTTPEKTQYF	TGCGCCAGCAGTCATACTACCCCGGAAAAGACCCAGTACTTC
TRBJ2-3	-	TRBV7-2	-	CASSSWRDSDTQYF	TGTGCCAGCAGCTCCTGGAGGGACAGCGATACGCAGTATTTT
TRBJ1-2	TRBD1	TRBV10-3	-	CAINQGGDYGYTF	TGTGCCATCAACCAGGGGGGGGACTATGGCTACACCTTC
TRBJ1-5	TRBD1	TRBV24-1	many	CATSDQKDRGVDQPQHF	TGTGCCACCAGTGATCAGAAGGACAGGGGGGTCGATCAGCCCCAGCATTTT
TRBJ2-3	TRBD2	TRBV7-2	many	CASSLFLAGITDTQYF	TGTGCCAGCAGCTTGTTTCTAGCGGGGATCACAGATACGCAGTATTTT
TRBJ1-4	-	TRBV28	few	CASSNSDAREKLFF	TGTGCCAGCAGCAACTCGGACGCCCGGGAAAAACTGTTTTTT
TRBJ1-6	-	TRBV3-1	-	CASSPSHTGSPLHF	TGTGCCAGCAGCCCAAGCCACACGGGCTCACCCCTCCACTTT
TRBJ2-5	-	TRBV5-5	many	CASSPIPGRGQETQYF	TGTGCCAGCAGCCCCATACCCGGCAGGGGCCAAGAGACCCAGTACTTC
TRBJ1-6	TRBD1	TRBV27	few	CASSLETGVYSPLHF	TGTGCCAGCAGTTTAGAAACAGGGGTGTATTCACCCCTCCACTTT
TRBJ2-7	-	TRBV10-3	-	CAISNGQSSEQYF	TGTGCCATCAGTAATGGACAGTCCAGCGAGCAGTACTTC
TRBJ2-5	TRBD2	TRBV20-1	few	CSARTSGFQETQYF	TGCAGTGCTAGGACTAGCGGGTTCCAAGAGACCCAGTACTTC
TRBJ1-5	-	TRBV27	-	CASSLSFLRRQHF	TGTGCCAGCAGTTTATCGTTTTTAAGGAGACAGCATTTT
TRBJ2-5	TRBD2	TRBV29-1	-	CSVDGRGGETQYF	TGCAGCGTTGACGGGAGGGGGGGCGAGACCCAGTACTTC
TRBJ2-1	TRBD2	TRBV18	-	CASSFRDGGVGNEQFF	TGTGCCAGCTCTTTCCGGGACGGGGGGGTCGGCAATGAGCAGTTCTTC
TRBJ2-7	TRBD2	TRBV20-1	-	CSAAGSGREPYEQYF	TGCAGTGCCGCAGGTAGCGGGAGGGAACCCTACGAGCAGTACTTC
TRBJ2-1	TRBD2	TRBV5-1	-	CASSGIAGGPIEQFF	TGCGCCAGCAGCGGAATAGCGGGGGGGCCTATTGAGCAGTTCTTC
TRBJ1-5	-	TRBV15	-	CATSRSGMGNQPQHF	TGTGCCACCAGCAGATCGGGGATGGGCAATCAGCCCCAGCATTTT
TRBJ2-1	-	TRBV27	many	CASSADDSYNEQFF	TGTGCCAGCAGTGCGGACGATTCCTACAATGAGCAGTTCTTC
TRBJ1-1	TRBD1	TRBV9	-	CASSPQTGASTEAFF	TGTGCCAGCAGCCCTCAGACAGGGGCGAGCACTGAAGCTTTCTTT
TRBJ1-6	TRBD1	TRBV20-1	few	CSASMGQGGNSPLHF	TGCAGTGCTAGTATGGGACAGGGGGGAAATTCACCCCTCCACTTT
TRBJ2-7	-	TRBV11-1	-	CASSLVVCGTATYEQYF	TGTGCCAGCAGCTTAGTAGTATGCGGGACAGCAACCTACGAGCAGTACTTC
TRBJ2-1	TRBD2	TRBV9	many	CASSPGTSGEQFF	TGTGCCAGCAGCCCAGGGACTAGCGGTGAGCAGTTCTTC
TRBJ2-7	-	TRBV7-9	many	CASSPVRGGYEQYF	TGTGCCAGCAGCCCCGTCAGGGGGGGCTACGAGCAGTACTTC
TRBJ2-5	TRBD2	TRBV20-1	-	CSARGLAGVQETQYF	TGCAGTGCCAGGGGACTAGCGGGGGTACAAGAGACCCAGTACTTC
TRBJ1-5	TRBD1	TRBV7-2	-	CASVEDRGLQSNRPQHF	TGTGCCAGTGTTGAGGACAGGGGACTCCAAAGCAATCGGCCCCAGCATTTT
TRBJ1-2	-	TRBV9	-	CASSRVDSPNCGYTF	TGTGCCAGCAGCCGCGTCGACTCCCCTAACTGTGGCTACACCTTC
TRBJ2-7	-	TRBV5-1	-	CASSFAEDSPTYEQYF	TGCGCCAGCAGCTTTGCCGAGGACAGCCCTACCTACGAGCAGTACTTC
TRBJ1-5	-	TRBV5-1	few	CASSLDPGTFQPQHF	TGCGCCAGCAGCTTGGACCCCGGGACATTTCAGCCCCAGCATTTT
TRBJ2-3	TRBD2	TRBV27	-	CAGSFITSGGPQNTGTQYF	TGTGCCGGCAGTTTTATAACTAGCGGGGGCCCACAGAACACAGGTACGCAGTATTTT
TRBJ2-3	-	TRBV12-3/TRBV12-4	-	CASSLKGADAQYF	TGTGCCAGCAGTTTAAAAGGCGCAGATGCGCAGTATTTT
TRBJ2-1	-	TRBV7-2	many	CASSSPGDEQFF	TGTGCCAGCAGCTCTCCAGGGGACGAGCAGTTCTTC
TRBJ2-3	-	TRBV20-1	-	CRARSSKPGTDTQYF	TGCAGAGCTAGATCCTCCAAACCGGGGACAGATACGCAGTATTTT
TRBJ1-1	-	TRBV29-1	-	CSVERTDNTEAFF	TGCAGCGTTGAGAGGACAGACAACACTGAAGCTTTCTTT
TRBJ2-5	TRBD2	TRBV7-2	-	CASSLGGSGGTGETQYF	TGTGCCAGCAGCTTAGGGGGTAGCGGGGGGACTGGAGAGACCCAGTACTTC
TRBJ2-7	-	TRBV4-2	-	CASSPEGSYYEQYF	TGTGCCAGCAGCCCCGAGGGCTCCTACTACGAGCAGTACTTC
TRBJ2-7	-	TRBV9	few	CASSVAGSLDEQYF	TGTGCCAGCAGCGTAGCGGGTTCCCTGGACGAGCAGTACTTC
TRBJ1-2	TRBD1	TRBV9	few	CASSVGGGTATYGYTF	TGTGCCAGCAGCGTAGGGGGGGGGACAGCCACCTATGGCTACACCTTC
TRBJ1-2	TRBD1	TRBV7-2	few	CASSFQRTGNYGYTF	TGTGCCAGCAGCTTTCAACGGACAGGGAACTATGGCTACACCTTC
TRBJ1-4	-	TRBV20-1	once	CSARGPAWTNEKLFF	TGCAGTGCTAGGGGCCCCGCCTGGACTAATGAAAAACTGTTTTTT
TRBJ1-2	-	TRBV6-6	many	CASSSPGEANYGYTF	TGTGCCAGCAGTTCCCCGGGGGAGGCTAACTATGGCTACACCTTC
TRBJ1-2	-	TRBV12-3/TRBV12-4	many	CASRTPNYGYTF	TGTGCCAGCAGGACACCGAACTATGGCTACACCTTC
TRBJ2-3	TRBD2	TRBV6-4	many	CASSVAGATDTQYF	TGTGCCAGCAGTGTAGCGGGGGCCACAGATACGCAGTATTTT
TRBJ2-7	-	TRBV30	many	CAWSLSGVSSYEQYF	TGTGCCTGGAGTCTGTCGGGGGTGAGCTCCTACGAGCAGTACTTC
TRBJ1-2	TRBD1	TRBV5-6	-	CASSWLNDRAGYTF	TGTGCCAGCAGCTGGCTTAATGACAGGGCTGGCTACACCTTC
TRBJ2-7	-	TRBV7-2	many	CASSSQEGVEQYF	TGTGCCAGCAGCTCACAGGAGGGTGTCGAGCAGTACTTC
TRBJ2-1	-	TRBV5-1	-	CASSLDLAGSHNEQFF	TGCGCCAGCAGCTTGGATCTCGCAGGGTCCCACAATGAGCAGTTCTTC